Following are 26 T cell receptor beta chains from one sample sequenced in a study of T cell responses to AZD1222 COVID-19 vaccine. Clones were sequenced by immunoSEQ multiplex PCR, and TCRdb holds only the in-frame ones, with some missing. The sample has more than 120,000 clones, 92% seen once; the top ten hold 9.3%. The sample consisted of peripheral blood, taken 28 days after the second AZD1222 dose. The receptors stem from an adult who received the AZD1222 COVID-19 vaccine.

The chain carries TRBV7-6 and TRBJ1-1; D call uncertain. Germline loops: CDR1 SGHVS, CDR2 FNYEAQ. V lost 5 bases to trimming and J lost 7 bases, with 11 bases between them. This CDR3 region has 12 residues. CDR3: CASSVEGNEAFF. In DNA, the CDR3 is TGTGCCAGCAGCGTAGAGGGTAATGAAGCTTTCTTT.

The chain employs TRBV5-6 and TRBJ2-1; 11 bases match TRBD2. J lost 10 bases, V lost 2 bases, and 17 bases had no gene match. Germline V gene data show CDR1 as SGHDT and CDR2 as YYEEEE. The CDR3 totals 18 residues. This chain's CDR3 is CASSLRPGLAASYREQFF. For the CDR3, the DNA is TGTGCCAGCAGCTTAAGACCGGGACTAGCGGCAAGTTACAGAGAGCAGTTCTTC.

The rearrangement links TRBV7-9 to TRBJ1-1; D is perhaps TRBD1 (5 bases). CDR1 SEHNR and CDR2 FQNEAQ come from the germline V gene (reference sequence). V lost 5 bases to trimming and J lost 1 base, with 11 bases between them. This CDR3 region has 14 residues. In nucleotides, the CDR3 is TGTGCCAGCAGCCGAGAAGGACAGAACACTGAAGCTTTCTTT. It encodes CASSREGQNTEAFF.

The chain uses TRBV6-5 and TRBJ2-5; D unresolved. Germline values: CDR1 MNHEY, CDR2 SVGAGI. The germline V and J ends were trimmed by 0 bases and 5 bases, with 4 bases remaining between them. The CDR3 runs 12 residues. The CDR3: CASSYSGETQYF. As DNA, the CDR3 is TGTGCCAGCAGTTACTCAGGCGAGACCCAGTACTTC.

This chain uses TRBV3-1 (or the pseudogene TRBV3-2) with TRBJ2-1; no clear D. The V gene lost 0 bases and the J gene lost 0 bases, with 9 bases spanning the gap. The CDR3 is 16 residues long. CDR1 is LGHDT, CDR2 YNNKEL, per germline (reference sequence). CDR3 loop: CASSQDLASSYNEQFF. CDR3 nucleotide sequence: TGTGCCAGCAGCCAAGATCTGGCTAGCTCCTACAATGAGCAGTTCTTC.

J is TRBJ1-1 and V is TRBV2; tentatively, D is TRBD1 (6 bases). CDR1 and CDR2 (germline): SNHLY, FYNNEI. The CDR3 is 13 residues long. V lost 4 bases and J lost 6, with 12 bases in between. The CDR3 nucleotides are TGTGCCAGCAGTGGCAGGGGAAATGCTGAAGCTTTCTTT. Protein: CASSGRGNAEAFF.

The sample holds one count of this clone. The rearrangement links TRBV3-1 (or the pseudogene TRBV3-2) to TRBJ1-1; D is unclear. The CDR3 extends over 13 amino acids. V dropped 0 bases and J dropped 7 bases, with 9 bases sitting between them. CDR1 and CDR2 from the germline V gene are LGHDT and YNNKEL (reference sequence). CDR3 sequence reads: CASSQERRSEAFF. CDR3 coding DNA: TGTGCCAGCAGCCAAGAGAGGAGGAGTGAAGCTTTCTTT.

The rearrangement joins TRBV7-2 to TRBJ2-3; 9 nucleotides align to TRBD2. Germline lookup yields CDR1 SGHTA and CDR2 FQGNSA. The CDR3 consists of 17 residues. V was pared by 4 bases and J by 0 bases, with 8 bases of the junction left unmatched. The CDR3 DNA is TGTGCCAGCAGCTACAGGGGCGGGGGGGCTAGCACAGATACGCAGTATTTT. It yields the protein CASSYRGGGASTDTQYF. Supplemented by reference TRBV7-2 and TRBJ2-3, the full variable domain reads GAGVSQSPSNKVTEKGKDVELRCDPISGHTALYWYRQSLGQGLEFLIYFQGNSAPDKSGLPSDRFSAERTGGSVSTLTIQRTQQEDSAVYLCASSYRGGGASTDTQYFGPGTRLTVL.

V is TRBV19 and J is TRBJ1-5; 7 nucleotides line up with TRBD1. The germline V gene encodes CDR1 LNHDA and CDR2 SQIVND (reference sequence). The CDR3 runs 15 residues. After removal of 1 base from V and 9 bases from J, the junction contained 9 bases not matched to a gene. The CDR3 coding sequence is TGTGCCAGTAGTATAGTACGGACAGGACTCCGGCCCCAGCATTTT. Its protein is CASSIVRTGLRPQHF. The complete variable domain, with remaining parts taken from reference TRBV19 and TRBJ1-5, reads DGGITQSPKYLFRKEGQNVTLSCEQNLNHDAMYWYRQDPGQGLRLIYYSQIVNDFQKGDIAEGYSVSREKKESFPLTVTSAQKNPTAFYLCASSIVRTGLRPQHFGDGTRLSIL.

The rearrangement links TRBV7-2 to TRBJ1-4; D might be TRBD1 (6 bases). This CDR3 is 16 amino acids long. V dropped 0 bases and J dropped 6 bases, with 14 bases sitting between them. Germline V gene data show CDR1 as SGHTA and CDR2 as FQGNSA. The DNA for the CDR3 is TGTGCCAGCAGCTTAGCGTCGGGGGGCGCCTATGAAAAACTGTTTTTT. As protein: CASSLASGGAYEKLFF.

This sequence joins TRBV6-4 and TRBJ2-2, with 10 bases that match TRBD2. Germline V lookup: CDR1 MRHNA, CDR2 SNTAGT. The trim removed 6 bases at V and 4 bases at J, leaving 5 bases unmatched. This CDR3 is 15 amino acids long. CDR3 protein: CASSLGTSVTGELFF. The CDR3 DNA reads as TGTGCCAGCAGCCTCGGGACTAGCGTCACCGGGGAGCTGTTTTTT.

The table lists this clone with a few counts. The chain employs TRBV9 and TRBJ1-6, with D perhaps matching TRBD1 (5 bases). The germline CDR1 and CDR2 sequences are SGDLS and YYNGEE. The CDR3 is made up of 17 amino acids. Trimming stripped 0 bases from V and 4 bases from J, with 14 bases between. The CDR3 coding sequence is TGTGCCAGCAGCGTAGCTCCAGGGACCGCGTATAATTCACCCCTCCACTTT. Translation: CASSVAPGTAYNSPLHF.

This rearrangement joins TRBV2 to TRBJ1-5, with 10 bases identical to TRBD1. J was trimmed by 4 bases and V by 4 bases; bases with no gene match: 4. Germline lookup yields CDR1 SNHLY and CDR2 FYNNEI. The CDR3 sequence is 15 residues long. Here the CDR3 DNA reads TGTGCCAGCAGTGCCTGGGACAGGGGAAATCAGCCCCAGCATTTT. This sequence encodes CASSAWDRGNQPQHF.

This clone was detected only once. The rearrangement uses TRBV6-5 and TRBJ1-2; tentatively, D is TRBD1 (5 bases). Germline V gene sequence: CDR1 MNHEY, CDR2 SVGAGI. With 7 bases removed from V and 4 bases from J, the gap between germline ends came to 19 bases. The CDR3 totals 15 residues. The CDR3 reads CASKDLRGASYGYTF. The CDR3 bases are TGTGCCAGCAAGGATTTAAGGGGAGCCAGCTATGGCTACACCTTC.

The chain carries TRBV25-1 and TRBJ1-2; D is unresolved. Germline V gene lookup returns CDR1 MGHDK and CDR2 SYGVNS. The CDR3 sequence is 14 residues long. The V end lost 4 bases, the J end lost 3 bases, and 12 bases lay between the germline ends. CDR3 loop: CASSGAPSDYGYTF. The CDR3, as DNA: TGTGCCAGCAGTGGCGCCCCCTCGGACTATGGCTACACCTTC.

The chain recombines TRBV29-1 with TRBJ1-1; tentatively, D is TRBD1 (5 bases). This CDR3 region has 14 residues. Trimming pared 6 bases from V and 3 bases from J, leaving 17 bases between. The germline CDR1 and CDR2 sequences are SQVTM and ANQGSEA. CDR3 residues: CSVTPRERYTEAFF. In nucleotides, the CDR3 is TGCAGCGTGACCCCCAGGGAGAGGTACACTGAAGCTTTCTTT. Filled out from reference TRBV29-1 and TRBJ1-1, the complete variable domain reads SAVISQKPSRDICQRGTSLTIQCQVDSQVTMMFWYRQQPGQSLTLIATANQGSEATYESGFVIDKFPISRPNLTFSTLTVSNMSPEDSSIYLCSVTPRERYTEAFFGQGTRLTVV.

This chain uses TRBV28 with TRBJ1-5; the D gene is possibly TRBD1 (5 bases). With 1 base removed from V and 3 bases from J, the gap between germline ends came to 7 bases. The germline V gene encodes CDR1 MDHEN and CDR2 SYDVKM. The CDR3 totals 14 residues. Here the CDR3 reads CASSLYRNNQPQHF. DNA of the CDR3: TGTGCCAGCAGTTTATACAGGAACAATCAGCCCCAGCATTTT.

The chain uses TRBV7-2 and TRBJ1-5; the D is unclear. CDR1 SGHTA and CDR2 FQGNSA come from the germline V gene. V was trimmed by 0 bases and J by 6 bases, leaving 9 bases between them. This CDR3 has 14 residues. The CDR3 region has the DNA TGTGCCAGCAGCTTAGCGGCAGGTGGTCAGCCCCAGCATTTT. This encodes CASSLAAGGQPQHF.

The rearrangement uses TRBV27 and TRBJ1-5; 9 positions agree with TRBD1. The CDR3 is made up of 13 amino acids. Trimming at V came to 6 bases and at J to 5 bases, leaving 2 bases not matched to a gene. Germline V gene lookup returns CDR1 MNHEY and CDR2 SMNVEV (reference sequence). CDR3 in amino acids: CASRRQGDQPQHF. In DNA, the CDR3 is TGTGCCAGCAGAAGACAGGGGGATCAGCCCCAGCATTTT.

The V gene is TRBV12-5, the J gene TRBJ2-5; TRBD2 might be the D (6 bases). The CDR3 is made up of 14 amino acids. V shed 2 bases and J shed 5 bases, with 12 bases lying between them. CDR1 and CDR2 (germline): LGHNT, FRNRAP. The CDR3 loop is CASGLWEEGETQYF. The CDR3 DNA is TGTGCTAGTGGTTTGTGGGAGGAGGGGGAGACCCAGTACTTC.

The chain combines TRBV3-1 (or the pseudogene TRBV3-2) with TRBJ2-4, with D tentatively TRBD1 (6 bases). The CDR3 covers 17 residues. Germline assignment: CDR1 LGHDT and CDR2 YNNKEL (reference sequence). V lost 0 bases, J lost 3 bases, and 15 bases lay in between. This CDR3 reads CASSQDGEDRGKNIQYF. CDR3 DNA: TGTGCCAGCAGCCAAGACGGAGAGGACAGAGGCAAAAACATTCAGTACTTC.

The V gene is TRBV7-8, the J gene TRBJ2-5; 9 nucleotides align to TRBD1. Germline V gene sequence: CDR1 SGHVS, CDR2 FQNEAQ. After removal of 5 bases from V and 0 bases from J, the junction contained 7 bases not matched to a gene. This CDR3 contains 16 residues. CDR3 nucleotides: TGTGCCAGCAGCGACGAGACAGGGGGGGACCAAGAGACCCAGTACTTC. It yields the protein CASSDETGGDQETQYF.

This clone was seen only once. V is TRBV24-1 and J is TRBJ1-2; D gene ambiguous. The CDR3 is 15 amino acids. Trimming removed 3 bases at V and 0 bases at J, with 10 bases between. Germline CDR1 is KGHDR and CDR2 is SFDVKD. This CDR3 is CATSDPTRANYGYTF. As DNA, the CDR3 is TGTGCCACCAGTGATCCCACGAGGGCTAACTATGGCTACACCTTC.

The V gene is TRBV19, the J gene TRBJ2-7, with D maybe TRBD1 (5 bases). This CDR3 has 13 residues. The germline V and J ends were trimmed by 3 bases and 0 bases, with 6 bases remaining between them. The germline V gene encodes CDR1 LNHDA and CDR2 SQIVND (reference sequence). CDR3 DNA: TGTGCCAGTAGTATGGACAACTCCTACGAGCAGTACTTC. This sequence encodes CASSMDNSYEQYF.

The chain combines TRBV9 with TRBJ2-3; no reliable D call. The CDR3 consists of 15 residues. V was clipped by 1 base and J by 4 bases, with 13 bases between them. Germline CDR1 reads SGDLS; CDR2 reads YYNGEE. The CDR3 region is CASSVNNQSPDTQYF. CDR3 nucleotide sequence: TGTGCCAGCAGCGTAAATAACCAGAGCCCAGATACGCAGTATTTT.

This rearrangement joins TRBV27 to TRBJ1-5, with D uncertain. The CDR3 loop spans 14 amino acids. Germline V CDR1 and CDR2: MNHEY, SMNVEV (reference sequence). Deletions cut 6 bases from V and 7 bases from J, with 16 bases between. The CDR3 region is CASRPGQRTQPQHF. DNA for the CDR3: TGTGCCAGCAGACCGGGCCAGCGGACCCAGCCCCAGCATTTT.